Each of the 26 T cell receptor beta chains below was sequenced from the same sample in a study of CD4+ T cells in melanoma. Assay: immunoSEQ multiplex PCR; the TCRdb copy retains only in-frame clones and omits some. The sample has about 21,000 clones, approximately 78% seen once; the top ten hold around 9.7%. The source is a human donor with melanoma.

CDR3 protein: CAWSVSRWEQFF. DNA for the CDR3: TGTGCCTGGAGTGTTTCGCGATGGGAGCAGTTCTTC. The V and J genes are TRBV30 and TRBJ2-1; D uncertain. CDR1 and CDR2 (germline): GTSNPN, SVGIG (reference sequence). The CDR3 is 12 residues long. The V and J ends lost 0 bases and 10 bases respectively, with 10 bases between them.

V is TRBV6-1 and J is TRBJ2-7; weak D call: TRBD2 (5 bases). Germline V gene lookup returns CDR1 MNHNS and CDR2 SASEGT. This CDR3 contains 17 residues. The V gene lost 0 bases and the J gene lost 2 bases, with 17 bases spanning the gap. Written as DNA, the CDR3 is TGTGCCAGCAGTGAAGCCCACCTATCGGGGATGGCCTACGAGCAGTACTTC. Protein sequence: CASSEAHLSGMAYEQYF.

The chain recombines TRBV5-8 with TRBJ2-7, with no clear D. V lost 2 bases and J 3 bases, leaving 12 bases between the germline ends. CDR1 and CDR2 (germline): SGHTS, YDEGEE. This CDR3 is 14 amino acids long. For the CDR3, the DNA is TGTGCCAGCAGCTTAGATGGGGATATCTACGAGCAGTACTTC. The encoded protein is CASSLDGDIYEQYF.

A single count supports this clone. The chain combines TRBV2 with TRBJ1-6; possible D gene TRBD1, 5 bases. V lost 4 bases and J 9 bases, leaving 13 bases between the germline ends. This CDR3 has 14 residues. Germline CDR1 SNHLY, CDR2 FYNNEI. The CDR3: CASSGGVIGSPLHF. Here the CDR3 DNA reads TGTGCCAGCAGTGGGGGGGTCATAGGTTCACCCCTCCACTTT. The full variable domain, in which reference TRBV2 and TRBJ1-6 provide the parts outside the CDR3, is EPEVTQTPSHQVTQMGQEVILRCVPISNHLYFYWYRQILGQKVEFLVSFYNNEISEKSEIFDDQFSVERPDGSNFTLKIRSTKLEDSAMYFCASSGGVIGSPLHFGNGTRLTVT.

This rearrangement joins TRBV9 to TRBJ1-4; a weak D match, TRBD1 (5 bases). CDR1 and CDR2 (germline): SGDLS, YYNGEE. V dropped 0 bases and J dropped 4 bases, with 13 bases sitting between them. CDR3 length equals 16 residues. Here the CDR3 reads CASSVDAGRGNEKLFF. CDR3 coding DNA: TGTGCCAGCAGCGTAGACGCGGGGAGGGGTAATGAAAAACTGTTTTTT. The full variable domain, completed using reference TRBV9 and TRBJ1-4, is DSGVTQTPKHLITATGQRVTLRCSPRSGDLSVYWYQQSLDQGLQFLIQYYNGEERAKGNILERFSAQQFPDLHSELNLSSLELGDSALYFCASSVDAGRGNEKLFFGSGTQLSVL.

There are a few counts of this clone. The chain recombines TRBV18 with TRBJ2-7, with 7 bases aligning to TRBD1. The CDR3 consists of 12 residues. CDR1 and CDR2 from the germline V gene are KGHSH and LQKENI. Trimming cost V 9 bases and J 3 bases; bases outside gene matches: 5. The CDR3 is CASGQVNYEQYF. The CDR3 bases are TGTGCCAGTGGACAGGTGAACTACGAGCAGTACTTC.

The chain carries TRBV9 and TRBJ2-7; no firm D call. The V gene's germline CDR1 is SGDLS and CDR2 YYNGEE. Trimming cost V 2 bases and J 7 bases, with 13 bases left between them. This CDR3 contains 13 residues. The DNA for the CDR3 is TGTGCCAGCAGCGTTACCACCTTCGGGGAGCAGTACTTC. Its translation: CASSVTTFGEQYF. Full variable domain (missing parts from reference TRBV9 and TRBJ2-7): DSGVTQTPKHLITATGQRVTLRCSPRSGDLSVYWYQQSLDQGLQFLIQYYNGEERAKGNILERFSAQQFPDLHSELNLSSLELGDSALYFCASSVTTFGEQYFGPGTRLTVT.

This chain uses TRBV2 with TRBJ1-5; D gene ambiguous. This CDR3 comprises 15 residues. Germline loops: CDR1 SNHLY, CDR2 FYNNEI. The V and J ends lost 6 bases and 6 bases respectively, with 18 bases between them. CDR3: CASRTGLVESQPQHF. The CDR3 nucleotides read TGTGCCAGCAGGACGGGGTTAGTCGAAAGTCAGCCCCAGCATTTT.

The rearrangement uses TRBV7-2 and TRBJ2-3; 7 nucleotides agree with TRBD1. This CDR3 has 18 residues. The V segment lost 5 bases and the J segment 0 bases; nucleotides outside the gene matches: 14. The germline V gene has CDR1 SGHTA and CDR2 FQGNSA. CDR3 protein: CASSEYAGGLSSTDTQYF. For the CDR3, the DNA is TGTGCCAGCAGCGAATACGCAGGGGGTTTATCTAGCACAGATACGCAGTATTTT. The variable domain in full, with the rest retrieved from reference TRBV7-2 and TRBJ2-3, is GAGVSQSPSNKVTEKGKDVELRCDPISGHTALYWYRQSLGQGLEFLIYFQGNSAPDKSGLPSDRFSAERTGGSVSTLTIQRTQQEDSAVYLCASSEYAGGLSSTDTQYFGPGTRLTVL.

This chain uses TRBV5-6 with TRBJ2-7; no reliable D call. The germline gives CDR1 SGHDT, CDR2 YYEEEE. The CDR3 contains 12 residues. V was trimmed by 0 bases and J by 7 bases, leaving 8 bases between them. CDR3: CASSLDHLEQYF. DNA of the CDR3: TGTGCCAGCAGCTTGGACCATCTGGAGCAGTACTTC.

Only one count was recorded for this clone. This sequence joins TRBV18 and TRBJ2-6; possibly TRBD1 for D (5 bases). In germline, CDR1 is KGHSH, CDR2 LQKENI. The CDR3 runs to 17 residues. Between the trimmed V and J ends, which lost 2 bases and 0 bases, there was a span of 11 bases. CDR3 sequence reads: CASSPYRTYSGANVLTF. For the CDR3, the DNA is TGTGCCAGCTCACCATACAGGACGTACTCTGGGGCCAACGTCCTGACTTTC. Together with reference TRBV18 and TRBJ2-6, the CDR3 gives the full variable domain: NAGVMQNPRHLVRRRGQEARLRCSPMKGHSHVYWYRQLPEEGLKFMVYLQKENIIDESGMPKERFSAEFPKEGPSILRIQQVVRGDSAAYFCASSPYRTYSGANVLTFGAGSRLTVL.

V usage is TRBV6-5 and J usage is TRBJ1-2; D is unclear. Trimming took 5 bases from V and 7 from J, leaving 20 bases between them. This CDR3 region has 15 residues. Germline CDR1 reads MNHEY; CDR2 reads SVGAGI. The CDR3 DNA is TGTGCCAGCAGTACCGGCTACGTGGGGTACAGTGGCTACACCTTC. This encodes CASSTGYVGYSGYTF.

The chain couples TRBV6-5 to TRBJ1-6; D is possibly TRBD1 (5 bases). Trimming cost V 5 bases and J 4 bases, with 12 bases left between them. CDR1 is MNHEY and CDR2 is SVGAGI in the germline V gene. CDR3 length equals 15 residues. The CDR3 sequence: CASSARDRYNSPLHF. DNA for the CDR3: TGTGCCAGCAGTGCGCGGGACCGGTATAATTCACCCCTCCACTTT.

This sequence joins TRBV7-2 and TRBJ2-3; 8 bases fit TRBD2. Trimming took 1 base from V and 5 from J; bases not matched to a gene: 2. Looked up from germline, CDR1 is SGHTA and CDR2 is FQGNSA. The CDR3 runs to 14 residues. This CDR3 is CASSLGLALDTQYF. CDR3 nucleotides: TGTGCCAGCAGCTTAGGACTAGCGTTAGATACGCAGTATTTT.

This sequence joins TRBV7-2 and TRBJ2-3, with 7 bases matching TRBD2. CDR1 is SGHTA, CDR2 FQGNSA, per germline. Trimming at V came to 2 bases and at J to 1 base, leaving 6 bases not matched to a gene. This CDR3 comprises 16 residues. CDR3 DNA sequence: TGTGCCAGCAGCTTATCGCTAGCGGAAGGCACAGATACGCAGTATTTT. This gives the protein CASSLSLAEGTDTQYF.

The rearrangement uses TRBV5-8 and TRBJ2-6; TRBD1 agrees at 7 bases. Germline-derived CDR1 and CDR2 are SGHTS and YDEGEE. The CDR3 runs 16 residues. The V segment lost 4 bases and the J segment 4 bases; nucleotides outside the gene matches: 8. CDR3 sequence: CASSPTGRFGANVLTF. In nucleotides, the CDR3 is TGTGCCAGCAGCCCGACAGGGCGCTTCGGGGCCAACGTCCTGACTTTC.

This CDR3 reads CASSPRGQQETQYF. Written as DNA, the CDR3 is TGTGCCAGCTCACCACGGGGACAGCAAGAGACCCAGTACTTC. The genes are TRBV18 and TRBJ2-5; 7 bases agree with TRBD1. Germline V gene data show CDR1 as KGHSH and CDR2 as LQKENI. This CDR3 is 14 amino acids long. V lost 1 base and J lost 2; bases outside the gene matches: 1.

V gene TRBV2 combines with J gene TRBJ2-1; unclear D gene. The CDR3 covers 14 residues. Germline-derived CDR1 and CDR2 are SNHLY and FYNNEI. The V and J ends lost 2 bases and 7 bases respectively, with 12 bases between them. The CDR3 protein is CASSENLAGNEQFF. CDR3 in DNA: TGTGCCAGCAGTGAAAACCTCGCCGGGAATGAGCAGTTCTTC.

The chain joins TRBV19 to TRBJ2-3, with a tentative D call TRBD1 (6 bases). Deletions cut 6 bases from V and 0 bases from J, with 16 bases between. The CDR3 has 16 amino acids. The germline gives CDR1 LNHDA, CDR2 SQIVND (reference sequence). This chain's CDR3 is CASRSRGQTSTDTQYF. The CDR3 coding sequence is TGTGCCAGTAGATCCAGGGGCCAGACTAGCACAGATACGCAGTATTTT.

The chain is built from TRBV5-1 and TRBJ2-1; D remains ambiguous. Germline V gives CDR1 SGHRS, CDR2 YFSETQ. Deletions cut 2 bases from V and 4 bases from J, with 7 bases between. The CDR3 is made up of 13 amino acids. The chain's CDR3 is CASSLAQYNEQFF. The CDR3 nucleotides read TGCGCCAGCAGCTTAGCACAGTACAATGAGCAGTTCTTC. Drawing the rest from reference TRBV5-1 and TRBJ2-1, the complete variable domain is KAGVTQTPRYLIKTRGQQVTLSCSPISGHRSVSWYQQTPGQGLQFLFEYFSETQRNKGNFPGRFSGRQFSNSRSEMNVSTLELGDSALYLCASSLAQYNEQFFGPGTRLTVL.

This clone occurred a few times. The genes are TRBV11-2 and TRBJ1-2, with 9 bases lining up with TRBD1. J lost 5 bases, V lost 3 bases, and 7 bases had no gene match. This CDR3 region has 15 residues. Germline V gene data show CDR1 as SGHAT and CDR2 as FQNNGV. The CDR3 reads CASSFSTGGGYGYTF. The CDR3 DNA follows: TGTGCCAGCAGCTTTTCCACAGGGGGCGGATATGGCTACACCTTC.

The chain uses TRBV5-1 and TRBJ2-2, with D possibly matching TRBD1 (6 bases). V was pared by 4 bases and J by 6 bases, with 13 bases between. This CDR3 region has 14 residues. The germline CDR1 and CDR2 sequences are SGHRS and YFSETQ. As DNA, the CDR3 is TGCGCCAGCAGCCTTCGACAGGAGGCCGGGGAGCTGTTTTTT. Translated: CASSLRQEAGELFF.

About this clone itself: Other DNA sequences in this specimen translate into the identical CDR3. This chain joins TRBV10-3 and TRBJ2-7; TRBD2 might be the D (6 bases). From germline, CDR1 is ENHRY and CDR2 SYGVKD. CDR3 length: 16 residues. The V and J ends lost 0 bases and 3 bases respectively, with 15 bases between them. The CDR3 region is CAISESRSSGYYEQYF. The CDR3 DNA follows: TGTGCCATCAGTGAGTCTCGGAGTAGCGGATACTACGAGCAGTACTTC.

The V and J genes are TRBV27 and TRBJ1-2, with D tentatively TRBD1 (6 bases). CDR1 and CDR2 (germline): MNHEY, SMNVEV (reference sequence). The CDR3 totals 14 residues. The V end was cut by 8 bases, the J end by 4 bases, with 17 bases between. The CDR3 DNA sequence: TGTGCCAGCGGACCCGGACAGCCAATCTATGGCTACACCTTC. Residues: CASGPGQPIYGYTF.

The J gene is TRBJ1-5, the V gene TRBV7-9; TRBD1 agrees at 9 bases. After removal of 2 bases from V and 1 base from J, the junction contained 3 bases not matched to a gene. The V gene's germline CDR1 is SEHNR and CDR2 FQNEAQ (reference sequence). This CDR3 has 16 residues. The CDR3 sequence: CASSLTGGGSNQPQHF. The CDR3 DNA sequence: TGTGCCAGCAGCTTAACAGGGGGCGGGAGCAATCAGCCCCAGCATTTT.

The chain has TRBV21-1 and TRBJ2-5; whether TRBD2, the table's D call, matches the DNA was not checked. TRBV21-1 represents a pseudogene. This CDR3 has 11 residues. CDR3 DNA sequence: TGTGCTAAACGGGAGGAAGAGACCCAGTACTTC. Translation gives CAKREEETQYF.